These 4 T cell receptor beta chains were all obtained from the same sample, sequenced in a study of T cell responses to AZD1222 COVID-19 vaccine. Profiled with immunoSEQ multiplex PCR; TCRdb holds only in-frame clones, not every one. The data contain approximately 110,000 clones, roughly 88% of them singletons. The sequenced sample was peripheral blood, obtained on day 0 of AZD1222 vaccination. These receptors all stem from an adult in good health.

The gene calls are TRBV7-3 and TRBJ2-5; 10 bases map to TRBD1. The V and J ends lost 4 bases and 6 bases, in that order; junction bases with no gene match: 2. CDR1 and CDR2 from the germline V gene are SGHTA and FQGTGA. CDR3 size: 13 residues. Here the CDR3 reads CASSSDRGKTQYF. CDR3 DNA sequence: TGTGCCAGCAGCTCGGACAGGGGGAAGACCCAGTACTTC.

This sequence joins TRBV5-1 and TRBJ1-4; D is undetermined. Trimming cost V 0 bases and J 11 bases, with 8 bases left between them. CDR1 is SGHRS, CDR2 YFSETQ, per germline. This CDR3 contains 12 residues. The CDR3 spells CASSLEREKLFF. Written as DNA, the CDR3 is TGCGCCAGCAGCTTGGAGCGGGAGAAACTGTTTTTT.

The genes are TRBV11-2 and TRBJ2-7; D perhaps matches TRBD1 (6 bases). V gave up 3 bases and J gave up 4 bases, with 16 bases separating them. The CDR3 covers 15 residues. CDR1 and CDR2 (germline): SGHAT, FQNNGV. The DNA for the CDR3 is TGTGCCAGCAGCTTGACCCGCGGTAGGGGGTACGAGCAGTACTTC. It yields the protein CASSLTRGRGYEQYF.

The chain combines TRBV5-8 with TRBJ2-7; no clear D gene. CDR1 SGHTS and CDR2 YDEGEE come from the germline V gene. This CDR3 has 15 residues. The V gene lost 5 bases and the J gene lost 2 bases, with 17 bases spanning the gap. DNA for the CDR3: TGTGCCAGCAGACCTCATCTCGACGTCACCTACGAGCAGTACTTC. Its protein is CASRPHLDVTYEQYF. Supplemented by reference TRBV5-8 and TRBJ2-7, the full variable domain reads EAGVTQSPTHLIKTRGQQATLRCSPISGHTSVYWYQQALGLGLQFLLWYDEGEERNRGNFPPRFSGRQFPNYSSELNVNALELEDSALYLCASRPHLDVTYEQYFGPGTRLTVT.